The clone carrying this T cell receptor beta chain is large. No antigen is known for it. The V gene's germline CDR1 is MDHEN and CDR2 SYDVKM. V dropped 11 bases and J dropped 4 bases, with 21 bases sitting between them. The CDR3 totals 14 residues. This record belongs to a study of circulating CD8 cells and anti-PD-1 response in melanoma. Study-wide results and limits: Patients included both untreated and previously treated individuals. Expanded sorted subsets were checked for tumor reactivity using peptides. Subset repertoires were largely private at M1, with under 7.5% shared. Diversity ranked highest in DNEG and lowest in TIGIT subsets.

Live CD3+CD8+TCRalphabeta+ cells were sorted into four subsets by PD-1 and/or TIGIT. Each library started from approximately 14 ng of total RNA using the QIAseq Immune Repertoire TCR panel. TCRdb reprocessed the reads with MiXCR, giving one entry per CDR3 protein. The top ten hold roughly half of the sample, which has around 300 distinct CDR3 sequences, roughly 8% seen once. The genes are TRBV28 and TRBJ2-7; a weak D match, TRBD1 (6 bases). Here the sequenced sample was CD8+ T cells from PBMCs, taken at baseline or after one month of anti-PD-1 therapy (not recorded which). This receptor was obtained from a human donor with melanoma. In DNA, the CDR3 is TGTGCCCATAAGGCCGAGGGGGACCTTTACGAGCAGTACTTC. It specifies CAHKAEGDLYEQYF. Full variable domain (missing parts from reference TRBV28 and TRBJ2-7): DVKVTQSSRYLVKRTGEKVFLECVQDMDHENMFWYRQDPGLGLRLIYFSYDVKMKEKGDIPEGYSVSREKKERFSLILESASTNQTSMYLCAHKAEGDLYEQYFGPGTRLTVT.